This TCR beta chain is from a study of cytomegalovirus exposure and HLA in healthy donors. General observations from the study: It was reportedly the case that the classifier diagnosed cytomegalovirus status with high specificity and sensitivity. Analyses of presence and absence presupposed an approximately uniform sequencing depth across donors. Most likely, a cluster of highly shared sequence variants arose as a sequencing artifact. Fewer N-insertions than the roughly 700-donor mean were reportedly shown by an Asian-associated ancestry cluster in a later analysis.

The PCR contained 60 Vbeta and 13 Jbeta primers. Generated by immunoSEQ multiplex PCR, the TCRdb table keeps only in-frame clones and is missing some. Here the sample spans under 200,000 clones, 77% being singletons. Comment on this clone: The antigen is undetermined.

The CDR3 covers 15 residues. V gave up 0 bases and J gave up 7 bases; unmatched junction bases: 3. Germline V gives CDR1 GTSNPN, CDR2 SVGIG (reference sequence). The gene calls are TRBV30 and TRBJ1-6; 10 nucleotides align to TRBD1. Sequencing input: PBMCs. The source is a male donor in good health and CMV-seropositive. In nucleotides, the CDR3 is TGTGCCTGGAGTGTAAGGACAGGGGGGAATTCACCCCTCCACTTT. Protein sequence: CAWSVRTGGNSPLHF. The variable domain in full, with the rest retrieved from reference TRBV30 and TRBJ1-6, is SQTIHQWPATLVQPVGSPLSLECTVEGTSNPNLYWYRQAAGRGLQLLFYSVGIGQISSEVPQNLSASRPQDRQFILSSKKLLLSDSGFYLCAWSVRTGGNSPLHFGNGTRLTVT.